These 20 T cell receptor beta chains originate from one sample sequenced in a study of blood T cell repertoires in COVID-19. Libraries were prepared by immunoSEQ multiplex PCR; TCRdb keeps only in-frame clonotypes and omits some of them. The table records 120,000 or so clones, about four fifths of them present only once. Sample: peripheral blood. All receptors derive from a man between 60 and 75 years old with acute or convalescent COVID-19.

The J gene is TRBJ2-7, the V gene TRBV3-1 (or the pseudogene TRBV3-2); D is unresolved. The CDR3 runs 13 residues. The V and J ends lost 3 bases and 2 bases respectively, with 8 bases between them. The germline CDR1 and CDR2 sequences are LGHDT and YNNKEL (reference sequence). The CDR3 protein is CASSQESPYEQYF. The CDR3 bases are TGTGCCAGCAGCCAGGAGTCCCCCTACGAGCAGTACTTC.

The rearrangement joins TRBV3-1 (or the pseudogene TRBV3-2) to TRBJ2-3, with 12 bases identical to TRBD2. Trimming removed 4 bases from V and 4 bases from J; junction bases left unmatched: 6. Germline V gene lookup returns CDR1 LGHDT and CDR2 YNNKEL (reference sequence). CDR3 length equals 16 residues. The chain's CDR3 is CASSLRTSGISDTQYF. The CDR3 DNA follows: TGTGCCAGCAGCCTTAGGACTAGCGGGATATCAGATACGCAGTATTTT.

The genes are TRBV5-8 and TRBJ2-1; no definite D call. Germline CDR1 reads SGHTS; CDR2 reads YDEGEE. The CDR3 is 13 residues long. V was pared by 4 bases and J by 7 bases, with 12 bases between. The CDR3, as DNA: TGTGCCAGCAGCGGGCCGGCGAAAAATGAGCAGTTCTTC. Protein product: CASSGPAKNEQFF.

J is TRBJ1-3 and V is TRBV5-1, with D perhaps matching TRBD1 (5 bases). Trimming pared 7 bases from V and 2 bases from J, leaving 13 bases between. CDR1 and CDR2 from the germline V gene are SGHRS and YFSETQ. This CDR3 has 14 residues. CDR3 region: CASSPGGAGNTIYF. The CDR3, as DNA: TGCGCCAGCTCCCCAGGAGGGGCTGGAAACACCATATATTTT.

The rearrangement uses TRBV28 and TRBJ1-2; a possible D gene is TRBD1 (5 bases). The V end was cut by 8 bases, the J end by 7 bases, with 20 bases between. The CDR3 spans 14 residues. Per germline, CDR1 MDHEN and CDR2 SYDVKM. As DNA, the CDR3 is TGTGCCAGCCGATTACGACGGGGGGGAGGTGGCTACACCTTC. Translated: CASRLRRGGGGYTF.

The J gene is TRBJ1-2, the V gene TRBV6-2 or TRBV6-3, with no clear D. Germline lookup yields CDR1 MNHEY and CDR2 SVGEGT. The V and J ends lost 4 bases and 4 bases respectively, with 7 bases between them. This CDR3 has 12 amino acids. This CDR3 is CASSFGRYGYTF. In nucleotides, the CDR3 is TGTGCCAGCAGTTTTGGGCGCTATGGCTACACCTTC.

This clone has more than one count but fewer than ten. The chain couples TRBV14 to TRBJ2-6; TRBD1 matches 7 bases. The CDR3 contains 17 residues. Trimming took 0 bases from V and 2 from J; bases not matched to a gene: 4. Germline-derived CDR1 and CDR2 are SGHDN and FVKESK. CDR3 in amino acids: CASSQEQGLAGANVLTF. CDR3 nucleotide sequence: TGTGCCAGCAGCCAAGAACAGGGGTTAGCTGGGGCCAACGTCCTGACTTTC.

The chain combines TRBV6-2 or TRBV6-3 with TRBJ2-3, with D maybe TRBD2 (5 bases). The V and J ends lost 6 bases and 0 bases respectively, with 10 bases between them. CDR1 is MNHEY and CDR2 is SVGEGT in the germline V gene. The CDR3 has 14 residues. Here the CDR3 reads CASSPRGSTDTQYF. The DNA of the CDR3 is TGTGCCAGCAGCCCTCGGGGAAGCACAGATACGCAGTATTTT.

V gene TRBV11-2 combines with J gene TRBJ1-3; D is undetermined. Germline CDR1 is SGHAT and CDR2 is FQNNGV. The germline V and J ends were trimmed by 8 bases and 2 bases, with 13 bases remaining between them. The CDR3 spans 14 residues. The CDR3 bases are TGTGCCAGCGGATTGGGAGGCCCTGGAAACACCATATATTTT. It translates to CASGLGGPGNTIYF.

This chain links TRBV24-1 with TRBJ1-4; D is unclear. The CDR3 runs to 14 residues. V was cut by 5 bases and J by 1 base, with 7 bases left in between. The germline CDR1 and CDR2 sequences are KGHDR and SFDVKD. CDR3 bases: TGTGCCACCAGTGGGGCAGGAACTAATGAAAAACTGTTTTTT. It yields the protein CATSGAGTNEKLFF.

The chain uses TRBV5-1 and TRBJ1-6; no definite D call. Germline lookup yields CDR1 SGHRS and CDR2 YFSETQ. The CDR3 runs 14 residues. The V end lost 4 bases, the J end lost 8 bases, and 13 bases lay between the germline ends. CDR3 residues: CASSKSGPDSPLHF. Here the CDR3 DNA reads TGCGCCAGCAGCAAGTCCGGTCCGGATTCACCCCTCCACTTT.

In DNA, the CDR3 is TGTGCCAGTAGTGCCAAGGGACTGTTTAATAGCAATCAGCCCCAGCATTTT. It translates to CASSAKGLFNSNQPQHF. The rearrangement uses TRBV19 and TRBJ1-5; a weak D match, TRBD1 (5 bases). The CDR3 length is 17 residues. Trimming cost V 5 bases and J 0 bases, with 17 bases left between them. CDR1 is LNHDA, CDR2 SQIVND, per germline (reference sequence).

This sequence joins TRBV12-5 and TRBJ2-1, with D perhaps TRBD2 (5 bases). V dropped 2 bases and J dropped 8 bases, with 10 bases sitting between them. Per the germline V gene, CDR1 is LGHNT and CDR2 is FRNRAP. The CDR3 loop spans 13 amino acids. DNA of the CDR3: TGTGCTAGTGGTTTGCTCGGGATCCATGAGCAGTTCTTC. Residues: CASGLLGIHEQFF.

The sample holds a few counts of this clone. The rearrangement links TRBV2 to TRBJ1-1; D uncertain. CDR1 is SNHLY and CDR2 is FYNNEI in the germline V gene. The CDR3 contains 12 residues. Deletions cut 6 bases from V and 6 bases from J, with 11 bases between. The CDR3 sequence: CASRRPPSEAFF. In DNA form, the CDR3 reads TGTGCCAGCAGGCGGCCTCCTTCTGAAGCTTTCTTT.

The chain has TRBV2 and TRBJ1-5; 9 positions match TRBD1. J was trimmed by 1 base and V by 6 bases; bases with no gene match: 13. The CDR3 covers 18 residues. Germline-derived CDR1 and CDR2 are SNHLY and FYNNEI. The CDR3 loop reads CASSGGRTGGKSNQPQHF. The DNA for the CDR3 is TGTGCCAGCAGCGGGGGGCGTACAGGGGGCAAGAGCAATCAGCCCCAGCATTTT. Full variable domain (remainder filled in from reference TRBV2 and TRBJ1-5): EPEVTQTPSHQVTQMGQEVILRCVPISNHLYFYWYRQILGQKVEFLVSFYNNEISEKSEIFDDQFSVERPDGSNFTLKIRSTKLEDSAMYFCASSGGRTGGKSNQPQHFGDGTRLSIL.

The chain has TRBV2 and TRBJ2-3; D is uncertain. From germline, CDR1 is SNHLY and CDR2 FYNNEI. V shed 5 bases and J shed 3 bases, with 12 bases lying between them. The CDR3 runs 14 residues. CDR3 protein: CASSPTLKTDTQYF. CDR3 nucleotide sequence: TGTGCCAGCAGTCCCACACTAAAAACAGATACGCAGTATTTT.

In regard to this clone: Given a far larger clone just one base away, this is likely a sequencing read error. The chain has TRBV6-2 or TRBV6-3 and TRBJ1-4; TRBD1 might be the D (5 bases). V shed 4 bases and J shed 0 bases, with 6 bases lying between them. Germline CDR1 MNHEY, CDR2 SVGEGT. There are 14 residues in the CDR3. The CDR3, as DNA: TGTGCCAGCAGTTCCAGGGCAACTAATGAAAAACTGTTTTTT. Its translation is CASSSRATNEKLFF.

In nucleotides, the CDR3 is TGTGCCAGCAGCCCGACAGGGAATAACTATGGCTACACCTTC. Translating it yields CASSPTGNNYGYTF. This chain uses TRBV6-6 with TRBJ1-2, with TRBD1 matching 7 bases. The length of the CDR3 is 14 residues. The V gene's germline CDR1 is MNHNY and CDR2 SVGAGI (reference sequence). Trimming at V came to 6 bases and at J to 1 base, leaving 5 bases not matched to a gene.

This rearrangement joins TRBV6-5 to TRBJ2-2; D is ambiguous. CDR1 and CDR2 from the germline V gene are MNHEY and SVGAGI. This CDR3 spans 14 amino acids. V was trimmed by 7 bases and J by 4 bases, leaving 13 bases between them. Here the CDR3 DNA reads TGTGCCAGCAAAAACAGCCTCACCACCGGGGAGCTGTTTTTT. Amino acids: CASKNSLTTGELFF.

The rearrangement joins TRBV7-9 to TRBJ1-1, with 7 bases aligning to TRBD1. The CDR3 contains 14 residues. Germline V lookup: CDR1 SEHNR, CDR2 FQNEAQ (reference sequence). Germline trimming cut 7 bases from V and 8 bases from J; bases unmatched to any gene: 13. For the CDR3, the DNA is TGTGCCAGCACACCCGGACAGGAGAATCCCGAAGCTTTCTTT. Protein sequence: CASTPGQENPEAFF.